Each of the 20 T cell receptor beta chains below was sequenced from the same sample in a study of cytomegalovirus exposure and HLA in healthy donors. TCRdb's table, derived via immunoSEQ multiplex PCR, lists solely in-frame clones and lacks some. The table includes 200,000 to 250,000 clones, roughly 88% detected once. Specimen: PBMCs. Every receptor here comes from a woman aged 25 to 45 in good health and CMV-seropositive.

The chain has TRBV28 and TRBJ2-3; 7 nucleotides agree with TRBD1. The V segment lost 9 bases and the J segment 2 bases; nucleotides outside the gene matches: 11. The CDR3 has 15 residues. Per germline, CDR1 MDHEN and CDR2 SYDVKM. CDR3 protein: CASSFRDRATDTQYF. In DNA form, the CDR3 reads TGTGCCAGTTCCTTTAGAGACAGGGCCACAGATACGCAGTATTTT.

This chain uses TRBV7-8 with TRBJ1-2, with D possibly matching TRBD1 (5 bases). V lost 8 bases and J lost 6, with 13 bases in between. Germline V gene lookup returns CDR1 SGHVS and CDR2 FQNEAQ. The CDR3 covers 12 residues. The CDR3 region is CASRGGSDGYTF. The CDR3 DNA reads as TGTGCCAGCCGGGGGGGGTCGGATGGCTACACCTTC.

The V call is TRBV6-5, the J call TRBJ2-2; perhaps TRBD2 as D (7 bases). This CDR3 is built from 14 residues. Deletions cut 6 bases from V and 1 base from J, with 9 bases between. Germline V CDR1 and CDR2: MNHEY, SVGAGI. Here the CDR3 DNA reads TGTGCCAGCAGAGCGGGACAGAACACCGGGGAGCTGTTTTTT. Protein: CASRAGQNTGELFF.

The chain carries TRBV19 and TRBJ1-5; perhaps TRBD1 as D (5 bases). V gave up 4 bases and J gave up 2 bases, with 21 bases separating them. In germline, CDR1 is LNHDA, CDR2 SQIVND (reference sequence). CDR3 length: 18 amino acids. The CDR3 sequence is CASSTTPRQRWGNQPQHF. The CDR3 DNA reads TGTGCCAGTAGTACTACCCCCCGACAGCGCTGGGGCAATCAGCCCCAGCATTTT.

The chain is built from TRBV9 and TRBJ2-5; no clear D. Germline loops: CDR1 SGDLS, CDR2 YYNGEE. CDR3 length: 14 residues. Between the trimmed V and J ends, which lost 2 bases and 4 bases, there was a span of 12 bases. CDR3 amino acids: CASSVGGVAETQYF. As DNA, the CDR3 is TGTGCCAGCAGCGTTGGTGGGGTGGCAGAGACCCAGTACTTC.

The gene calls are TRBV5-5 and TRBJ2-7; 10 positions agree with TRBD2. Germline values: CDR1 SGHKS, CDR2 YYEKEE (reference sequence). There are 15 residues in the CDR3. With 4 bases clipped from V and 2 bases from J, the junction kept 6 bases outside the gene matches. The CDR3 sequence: CASSLTSGEAYEQYF. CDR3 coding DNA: TGTGCCAGCAGCCTAACTAGCGGGGAAGCCTACGAGCAGTACTTC.

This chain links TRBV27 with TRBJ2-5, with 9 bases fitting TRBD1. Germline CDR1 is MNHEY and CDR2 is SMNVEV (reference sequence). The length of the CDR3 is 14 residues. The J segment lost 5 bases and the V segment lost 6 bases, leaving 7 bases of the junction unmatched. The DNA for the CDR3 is TGTGCCAGCAGCCTCACCGGGACAGGGGAGACCCAGTACTTC. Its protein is CASSLTGTGETQYF.

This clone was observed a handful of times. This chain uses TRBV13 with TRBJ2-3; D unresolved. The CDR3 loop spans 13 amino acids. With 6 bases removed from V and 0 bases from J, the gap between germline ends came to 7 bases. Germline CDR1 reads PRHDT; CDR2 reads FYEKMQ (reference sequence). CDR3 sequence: CASRRTSTDTQYF. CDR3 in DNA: TGTGCCAGCAGACGCACTAGCACAGATACGCAGTATTTT.

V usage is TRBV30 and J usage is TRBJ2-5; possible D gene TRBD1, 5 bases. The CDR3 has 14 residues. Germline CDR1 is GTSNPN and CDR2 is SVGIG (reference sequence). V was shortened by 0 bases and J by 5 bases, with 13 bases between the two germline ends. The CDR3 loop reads CAWSVPGLRETQYF. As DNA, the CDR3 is TGTGCCTGGAGTGTACCAGGGTTAAGGGAGACCCAGTACTTC.

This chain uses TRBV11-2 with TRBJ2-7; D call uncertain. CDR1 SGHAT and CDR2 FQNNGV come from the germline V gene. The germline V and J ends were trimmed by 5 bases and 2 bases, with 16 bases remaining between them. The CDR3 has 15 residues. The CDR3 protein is CASSLGFGGTYEQYF. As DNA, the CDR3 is TGTGCCAGCAGCCTTGGTTTTGGCGGCACCTACGAGCAGTACTTC. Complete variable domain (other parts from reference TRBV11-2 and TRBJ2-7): EAGVAQSPRYKIIEKRQSVAFWCNPISGHATLYWYQQILGQGPKLLIQFQNNGVVDDSQLPKDRFSAERLKGVDSTLKIQPAKLEDSAVYLCASSLGFGGTYEQYFGPGTRLTVT.

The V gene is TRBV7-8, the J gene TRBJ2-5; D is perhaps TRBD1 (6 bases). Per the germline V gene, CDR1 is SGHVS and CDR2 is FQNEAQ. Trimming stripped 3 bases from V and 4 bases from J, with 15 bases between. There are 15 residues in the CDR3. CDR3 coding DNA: TGTGCCAGCAGCTTGAAGCGTGGGGGCTTAGAGACCCAGTACTTC. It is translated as CASSLKRGGLETQYF.

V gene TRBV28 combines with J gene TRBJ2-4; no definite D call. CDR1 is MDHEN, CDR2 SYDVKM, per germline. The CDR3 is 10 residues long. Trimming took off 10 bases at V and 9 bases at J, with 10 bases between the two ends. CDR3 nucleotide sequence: TGTGCCACCTTGAAGGGCATTCAGTACTTC. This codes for CATLKGIQYF.

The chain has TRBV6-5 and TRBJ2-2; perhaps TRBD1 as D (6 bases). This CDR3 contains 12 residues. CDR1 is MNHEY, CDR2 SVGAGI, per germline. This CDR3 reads CAIQGEAGELFF. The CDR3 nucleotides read TGTGCTATACAGGGAGAGGCCGGGGAGCTGTTTTTT.

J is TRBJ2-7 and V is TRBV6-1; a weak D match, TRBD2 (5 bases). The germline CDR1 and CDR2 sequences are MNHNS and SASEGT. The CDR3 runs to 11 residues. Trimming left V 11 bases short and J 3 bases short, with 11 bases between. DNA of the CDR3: TGTGCCGCGCGCCGGGACTACGAGCAGTACTTC. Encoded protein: CAARRDYEQYF.

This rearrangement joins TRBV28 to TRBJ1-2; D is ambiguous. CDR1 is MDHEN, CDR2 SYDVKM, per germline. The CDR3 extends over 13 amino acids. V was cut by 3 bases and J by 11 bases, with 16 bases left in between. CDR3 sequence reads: CASSLTETPRYTF. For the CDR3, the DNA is TGTGCCAGCAGTTTGACCGAGACGCCCCGATACACCTTC.

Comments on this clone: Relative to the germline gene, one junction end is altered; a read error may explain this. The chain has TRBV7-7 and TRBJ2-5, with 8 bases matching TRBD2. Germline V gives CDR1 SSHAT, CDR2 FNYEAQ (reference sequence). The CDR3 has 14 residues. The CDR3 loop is CASSPRLASETQYF. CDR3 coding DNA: TGTGCTAGCAGCCCGAGACTAGCGTCAGAGACCCAGTACTTC. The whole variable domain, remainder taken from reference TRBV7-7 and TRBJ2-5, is GAGVSQSPRYKVTKRGQDVTLRCDPISSHATLYWYQQALGQGPEFLTYFNYEAQPDKSGLPSDRFSAERPEGSISTLTIQRTEQRDSAMYRCASSPRLASETQYFGPGTRLLVL.

The CDR3 sequence is CASSHGSQGATEAFF. The DNA for the CDR3 is TGCGCCAGCAGCCATGGGTCCCAGGGGGCTACTGAAGCTTTCTTT. The V and J genes are TRBV4-3 and TRBJ1-1; TRBD1 matches 8 bases. Germline V gives CDR1 LGHNA, CDR2 YSLEER. V trimming: 3 bases; J trimming: 5 bases; junction bases outside the gene matches: 8. The CDR3 has 15 residues.

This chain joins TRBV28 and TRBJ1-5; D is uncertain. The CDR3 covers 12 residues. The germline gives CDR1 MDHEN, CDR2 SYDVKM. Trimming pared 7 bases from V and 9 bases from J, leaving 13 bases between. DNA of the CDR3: TGTGCCAGCACCCCCACGAAGGGGCCCCAGCATTTT. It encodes CASTPTKGPQHF.

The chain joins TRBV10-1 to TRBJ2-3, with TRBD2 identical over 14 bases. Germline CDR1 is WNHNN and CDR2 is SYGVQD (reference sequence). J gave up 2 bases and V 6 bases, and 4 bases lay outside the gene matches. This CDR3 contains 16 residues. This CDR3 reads CASSLTSGRATDTQYF. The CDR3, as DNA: TGCGCCAGCAGCCTGACTAGCGGGAGGGCCACAGATACGCAGTATTTT.

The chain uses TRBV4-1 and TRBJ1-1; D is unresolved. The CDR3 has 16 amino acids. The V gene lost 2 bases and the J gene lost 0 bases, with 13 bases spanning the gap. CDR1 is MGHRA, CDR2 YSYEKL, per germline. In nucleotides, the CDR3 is TGCGCCAGCAGCCAACGTCTGTCAGGAATGAACACTGAAGCTTTCTTT. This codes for CASSQRLSGMNTEAFF.